The clone carrying this T cell receptor beta chain was observed once. Its antigen is not known. The sample comes from a study of CD8 T cells in ankylosing spondylitis. The CDR3 is 15 amino acids. Between the trimmed V and J ends, which lost 4 bases and 0 bases, there was a span of 10 bases. Quantitative 5'-RACE was performed with molecular barcodes, and it yielded the TCR beta libraries. TCRdb used MiXCR to reprocess the 5' RACE reads, holding one entry per CDR3 protein. Here the sample spans 250,000 to 300,000 distinct CDR3 sequences, around 20% being singletons. General study findings and limits: Disease-linked clones proved CD8+ and comparatively uncommon in peripheral blood. Clones linked to disease were reported to show significant enrichment in matched ankylosing spondylitis synovial fluid.

Sequencing used blood, either unsorted or a sorted T cell fraction (not recorded which). The gene calls are TRBV12-3 or TRBV12-4 and TRBJ2-1; unclear D gene. This sequence originates from a male donor with ankylosing spondylitis or in good health (not recorded which). The CDR3 coding sequence is TGTGCCAGCAGTTCCAGCAGGAGCTCCTACAATGAGCAGTTCTTC. Translating it yields CASSSSRSSYNEQFF.